This TCR beta chain was identified in a study of T cell changes during pregnancy in multiple sclerosis. Method: immunoSEQ multiplex PCR; TCRdb's copy keeps in-frame clones and lacks some. The data hold over 90,000 clones, with around 94% observed a single time. Between the trimmed V and J ends, which lost 1 base and 0 bases, there was a span of 13 bases. This CDR3 has 17 residues. In germline, CDR1 is LGHNA, CDR2 YSLEER. V and J are TRBV4-3 and TRBJ1-3; the D gene is possibly TRBD1 (6 bases). This receptor was identified in a female donor with multiple sclerosis, enrolled in a pregnancy study. The specimen was peripheral blood, collected after pregnancy. The CDR3 nucleotides are TGCGCCAGCAGCCAAGCGGCAGGGGTCGACTCTGGAAACACCATATATTTT. This encodes CASSQAAGVDSGNTIYF.